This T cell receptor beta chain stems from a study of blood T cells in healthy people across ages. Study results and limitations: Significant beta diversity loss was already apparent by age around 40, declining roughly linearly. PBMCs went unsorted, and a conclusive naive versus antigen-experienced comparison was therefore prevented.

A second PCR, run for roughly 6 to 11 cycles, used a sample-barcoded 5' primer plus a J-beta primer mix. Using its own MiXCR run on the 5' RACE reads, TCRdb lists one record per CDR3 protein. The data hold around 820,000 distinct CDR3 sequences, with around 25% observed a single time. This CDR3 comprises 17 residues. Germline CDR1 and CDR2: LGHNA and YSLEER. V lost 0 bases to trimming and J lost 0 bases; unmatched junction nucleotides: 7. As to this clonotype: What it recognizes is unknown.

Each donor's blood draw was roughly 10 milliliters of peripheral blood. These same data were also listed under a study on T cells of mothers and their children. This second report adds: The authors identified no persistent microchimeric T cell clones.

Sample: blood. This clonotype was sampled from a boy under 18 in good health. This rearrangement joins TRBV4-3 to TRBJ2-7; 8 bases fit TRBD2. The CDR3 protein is CASSQDEAGTSSYEQYF. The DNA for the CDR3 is TGCGCCAGCAGCCAAGATGAAGCCGGGACTAGCTCCTACGAGCAGTACTTC.